A selection of T cell receptor beta chains follows, all from one sample in a study of T cell responses to AZD1222 COVID-19 vaccine. Sequencing was performed with immunoSEQ multiplex PCR; in TCRdb, only in-frame clones are kept and a portion is missing. The sample lists some 98,000 clones; 70% to 90% were seen once. This sample comprised peripheral blood, obtained on day 0 of AZD1222 vaccination. The receptors shown here come from an adult in good health. CDR3s include the opening cysteine and the closing phenylalanine or tryptophan. The order of the fields is D gene, clone size, V gene, J gene, CDR3 protein, CDR3 DNA. D genes are given only for firm matches. A row's size may be missing; if present it is once, few, many or a size class.

-	-	TRBV4-1	TRBJ1-1	CASSQSPDTEAFF	TGCGCCAGCAGCCAGTCCCCAGACACTGAAGCTTTCTTT
TRBD1	-	TRBV5-4	TRBJ1-1	CASSPQGERKNTEAFF	TGTGCCAGCAGTCCCCAGGGGGAGAGGAAAAACACTGAAGCTTTCTTT
-	once	TRBV5-6	TRBJ1-5	CASSTRGGNQPQHF	TGTGCCAGCAGCACCAGGGGAGGCAATCAGCCCCAGCATTTT
-	-	TRBV11-3	TRBJ2-1	CASGRTPDEQFF	TGTGCCAGCGGTCGGACACCCGATGAGCAGTTCTTC
-	-	TRBV10-3	TRBJ1-1	CAISETGGTEAFF	TGTGCCATCAGTGAGACGGGGGGCACTGAAGCTTTCTTT
TRBD1	-	TRBV7-9	TRBJ2-3	CASSSTGTGPADTQYF	TGTGCCAGCAGCTCCACCGGGACAGGTCCGGCAGATACGCAGTATTTT
-	once	TRBV6-5	TRBJ2-1	CASKEALYNEQFF	TGTGCCAGCAAGGAGGCTTTGTACAATGAGCAGTTCTTC
-	-	TRBV29-1	TRBJ1-5	CSVGWSSGNQPQHF	TGCAGCGTTGGGTGGTCCAGTGGCAATCAGCCCCAGCATTTT
-	-	TRBV5-8	TRBJ1-2	CASSLSGARGYTF	TGTGCCAGCAGCTTGTCAGGGGCGAGGGGCTACACCTTC
TRBD1	-	TRBV19	TRBJ2-2	CASSNRGGGTGELFF	TGTGCCAGTAGTAACAGGGGCGGTGGCACCGGGGAGCTGTTTTTT
-	once	TRBV6-2/TRBV6-3	TRBJ1-2	CASSYSPEVNYGYTF	TGTGCCAGCAGTTACTCGCCCGAGGTCAACTATGGCTACACCTTC
-	-	TRBV5-1	TRBJ1-2	CASSLRGQPNYGYTF	TGCGCCAGCAGCTTGCGCGGCCAACCTAACTATGGCTACACCTTC
-	-	TRBV5-8	TRBJ2-1	CASSSYTEQFF	TGTGCCAGCAGCTCTTACACGGAGCAGTTCTTC
-	-	TRBV2	TRBJ2-2	CASSAQGISTGELFF	TGTGCCAGCAGTGCACAGGGTATCAGCACCGGGGAGCTGTTTTTT
-	-	TRBV29-1	TRBJ1-2	CSSAGAYGYTF	TGCAGCAGTGCCGGGGCCTATGGCTACACCTTC
-	-	TRBV25-1	TRBJ1-5	CASSEGGREPGEPQHF	TGTGCCAGCAGTGAAGGGGGCCGGGAGCCCGGGGAGCCCCAGCATTTT
TRBD2	-	TRBV6-2/TRBV6-3	TRBJ2-5	CASSSGTSGETQYF	TGTGCCAGCAGCTCTGGGACTAGCGGGGAGACCCAGTACTTC
TRBD1	-	TRBV6-6	TRBJ2-7	CASSRTGFSPNYEQYF	TGTGCCAGCAGCCGGACAGGGTTCTCGCCCAACTACGAGCAGTACTTC
TRBD1	-	TRBV11-1	TRBJ2-2	CASSLASQGAPTGELFF	TGTGCCAGCAGCTTAGCGAGTCAGGGGGCGCCCACCGGGGAGCTGTTTTTT
-	few	TRBV20-1	TRBJ1-1	CSASRGSEAFF	TGCAGTGCTAGTCGGGGAAGTGAAGCTTTCTTT
-	-	TRBV2	TRBJ2-3	CASSVKGFTQYF	TGTGCCAGCAGTGTGAAGGGTTTTACGCAGTATTTT
TRBD1	few	TRBV23-1	TRBJ1-5	CASSQNRDRRCQPQHF	TGCGCCAGCAGTCAAAACCGGGACAGGCGGTGTCAGCCCCAGCATTTT
TRBD1	once	TRBV3-1/TRBV3-2	TRBJ1-4	CASSQTGAANEKLFF	TGTGCCAGCAGCCAAACAGGGGCGGCTAATGAAAAACTGTTTTTT
-	-	TRBV5-1	TRBJ2-7	CASSLGGLSPLSYEQYF	TGCGCCAGCAGCTTGGGTGGACTTTCGCCCCTCTCCTACGAGCAGTACTTC
TRBD2	-	TRBV29-1	TRBJ2-7	CSVWSGASSYEQYF	TGCAGCGTTTGGAGCGGGGCCAGCTCCTACGAGCAGTACTTC
-	-	TRBV19	TRBJ1-5	CASSIDRGSNQPQHF	TGTGCCAGTAGTATAGATCGGGGAAGCAATCAGCCCCAGCATTTT
-	-	TRBV7-7	TRBJ2-1	CASSPIIPGDNEQFF	TGTGCTAGCAGCCCTATCATCCCAGGGGACAATGAGCAGTTCTTC
-	once	TRBV6-2/TRBV6-3	TRBJ1-6	CASSSAGGDSPLHF	TGTGCCAGCAGTTCGGCGGGAGGAGATTCACCCCTCCACTTT
-	-	TRBV5-1	TRBJ1-1	CASSTDGRLNTEAFF	TGCGCCAGCAGCACGGACGGACGACTGAACACTGAAGCTTTCTTT
-	few	TRBV5-5	TRBJ2-2	CASSLYRLNTGELFF	TGTGCCAGCAGCTTGTACAGGTTGAACACCGGGGAGCTGTTTTTT
-	-	TRBV5-1	TRBJ2-2	CASSPGLLLTNTGELFF	TGCGCCAGCAGCCCTGGACTACTACTAACGAACACCGGGGAGCTGTTTTTT
-	once	TRBV28	TRBJ2-2	CASSHYKNTGSSGELFF	TGTGCCAGCAGTCATTACAAGAACACAGGGTCATCCGGGGAGCTGTTTTTT
TRBD1	few	TRBV5-4	TRBJ1-2	CASSLQGKDYGYTF	TGTGCCAGCAGCTTACAGGGGAAGGACTATGGCTACACCTTC
-	-	TRBV19	TRBJ1-4	CASSIDRSGDNEKLFF	TGTGCCAGTAGTATAGACCGCTCCGGTGATAATGAAAAACTGTTTTTT
TRBD1	-	TRBV6-5	TRBJ1-5	CASIRTGVYQPQHF	TGTGCCAGCATAAGGACAGGGGTGTATCAGCCCCAGCATTTT
-	-	TRBV3-1/TRBV3-2	TRBJ1-1	CASSQVAIGGYTEAFF	TGTGCCAGCAGCCAAGTTGCTATAGGTGGGTACACTGAAGCTTTCTTT
TRBD1	-	TRBV6-5	TRBJ1-5	CASSLSRDRGGQHF	TGTGCCAGCAGTTTGTCCCGGGACAGAGGGGGACAGCATTTT
-	-	TRBV6-6	TRBJ2-6	CASSRGAGPSGANVLTF	TGTGCCAGCAGTCGGGGGGCAGGCCCCTCTGGGGCCAACGTCCTGACTTTC
TRBD1	-	TRBV29-1	TRBJ1-2	CSVEEGRGIYGYTF	TGCAGCGTTGAAGAGGGCAGGGGGATCTATGGCTACACCTTC
-	once	TRBV19	TRBJ1-5	CASSMGAQPQHF	TGTGCCAGTAGTATGGGGGCGCAGCCCCAGCATTTT
-	-	TRBV6-2/TRBV6-3	TRBJ1-4	CASSYGGNVNEKLFF	TGTGCCAGCAGTTACGGGGGGAATGTTAATGAAAAACTGTTTTTT
-	-	TRBV14	TRBJ2-5	CASSQADRKEETQYF	TGTGCCAGCAGCCAAGCCGACAGGAAAGAAGAGACCCAGTACTTC
TRBD1	-	TRBV5-1	TRBJ1-1	CASSREGAVSEAFF	TGCGCCAGCAGCCGGGAGGGGGCAGTCTCTGAAGCTTTCTTT
-	-	TRBV5-1	TRBJ2-1	CASSLAGLLREQFF	TGCGCCAGCAGCCTGGCAGGACTGTTACGTGAGCAGTTCTTC
-	-	TRBV4-3	TRBJ1-2	CASSQGRGANYGYTF	TGCGCCAGCAGCCAAGGGAGGGGGGCTAACTATGGCTACACCTTC
-	-	TRBV5-1	TRBJ2-5	CASSLVAREETQYF	TGCGCCAGCAGCTTGGTGGCCAGGGAGGAGACCCAGTACTTC
-	-	TRBV28	TRBJ2-5	CASRSIVQETQYF	TGTGCCAGCAGAAGCATTGTCCAGGAGACCCAGTACTTC
-	-	TRBV30	TRBJ1-1	CAWRRTRVEAFF	TGTGCCTGGAGGCGGACAAGGGTTGAAGCTTTCTTT
-	few	TRBV7-2	TRBJ1-1	CASSLLWVNTEAFF	TGTGCCAGCAGCTTATTGTGGGTGAACACTGAAGCTTTCTTT
TRBD1	-	TRBV19	TRBJ1-2	CASSILGTGARYGYTF	TGTGCCAGTAGTATCCTCGGGACAGGGGCTCGTTATGGCTACACCTTC
TRBD1	-	TRBV10-3	TRBJ1-5	CAISESRQGVNQPQHF	TGTGCCATCAGTGAGTCAAGACAGGGAGTCAATCAGCCCCAGCATTTT
TRBD1	-	TRBV2	TRBJ1-2	CASSVSGQDLGYTF	TGTGCCAGCAGTGTTTCGGGACAGGATCTTGGCTACACCTTC
-	-	TRBV7-9	TRBJ2-7	CASSQFSYEQYF	TGTGCCAGCAGCCAATTTTCCTACGAGCAGTACTTC
-	-	TRBV5-1	TRBJ2-3	CASSTDNADTQYF	TGCGCCAGCAGCACGGACAACGCAGATACGCAGTATTTT